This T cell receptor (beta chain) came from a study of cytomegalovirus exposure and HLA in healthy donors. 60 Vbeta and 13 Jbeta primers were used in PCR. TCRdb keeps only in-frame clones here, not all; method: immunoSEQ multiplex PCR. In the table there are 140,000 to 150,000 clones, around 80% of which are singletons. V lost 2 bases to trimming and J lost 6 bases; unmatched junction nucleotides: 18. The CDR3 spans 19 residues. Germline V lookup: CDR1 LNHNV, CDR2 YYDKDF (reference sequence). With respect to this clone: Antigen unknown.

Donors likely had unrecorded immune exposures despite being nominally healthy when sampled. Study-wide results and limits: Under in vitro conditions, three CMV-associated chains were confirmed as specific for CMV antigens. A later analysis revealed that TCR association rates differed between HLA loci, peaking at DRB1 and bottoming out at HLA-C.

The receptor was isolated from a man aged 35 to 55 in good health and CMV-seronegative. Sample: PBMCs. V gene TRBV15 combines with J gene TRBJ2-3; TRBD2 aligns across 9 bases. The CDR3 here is CATSRPGASMGLASDTQYF. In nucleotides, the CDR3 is TGTGCCACCAGCAGACCTGGGGCCTCTATGGGACTAGCTTCGGATACGCAGTATTTT.